This T cell receptor (beta chain) was obtained from a study of blood T cell repertoires in COVID-19. V lost 3 bases to trimming and J lost 3 bases; unmatched junction nucleotides: 9. CDR1 is SQVTM, CDR2 ANQGSEA, per germline. This CDR3 is 15 amino acids long. TCRdb's copy holds only in-frame clones and misses some; the assay was immunoSEQ multiplex PCR. The sample yields roughly 100,000 clones, about four fifths seen once. This sequence was found in a man older than 75 with acute or convalescent COVID-19. What was sequenced was peripheral blood. This chain connects TRBV29-1 to TRBJ2-3; 7 bases map to TRBD2. CDR3 sequence reads: CSVDMRGGPTDTQYF. The CDR3 coding sequence is TGCAGCGTTGATATGCGCGGGGGACCGACAGATACGCAGTATTTT.